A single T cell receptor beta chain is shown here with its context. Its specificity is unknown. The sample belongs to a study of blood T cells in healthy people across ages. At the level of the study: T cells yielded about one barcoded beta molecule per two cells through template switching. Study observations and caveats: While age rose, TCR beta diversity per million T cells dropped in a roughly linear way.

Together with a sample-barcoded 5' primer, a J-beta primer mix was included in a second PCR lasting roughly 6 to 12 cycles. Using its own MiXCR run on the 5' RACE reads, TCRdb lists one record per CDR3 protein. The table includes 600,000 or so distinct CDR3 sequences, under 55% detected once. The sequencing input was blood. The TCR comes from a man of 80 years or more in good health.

DNA for the CDR3: TGTGCCAGCAGCCAAGCGGTAGTCGGCACCTACAATGAGCAGTTCTTC. Protein: CASSQAVVGTYNEQFF. The gene calls are TRBV7-2 and TRBJ2-1, with D possibly being TRBD2 (5 bases). The V end lost 5 bases, the J end lost 2 bases, and 16 bases lay between the germline ends. Germline V gene sequence: CDR1 SGHTA, CDR2 FQGNSA. The CDR3 is made up of 16 amino acids. The full variable domain, its missing parts supplied by reference TRBV7-2 and TRBJ2-1, is GAGVSQSPSNKVTEKGKDVELRCDPISGHTALYWYRQSLGQGLEFLIYFQGNSAPDKSGLPSDRFSAERTGGSVSTLTIQRTQQEDSAVYLCASSQAVVGTYNEQFFGPGTRLTVL.